This T cell receptor (beta chain) appears in the sequencing data of a study of T-cell reconstitution after alpha-beta-depleted transplantation in children. Library preparation (for TCRbeta) was performed with unique molecular identifiers. Each CDR3 protein gets one entry after TCRdb re-called the PCR reads with MiXCR. Here the sample spans tens of thousands of distinct CDR3 sequences, 7.3% being singletons. In this sample, this clonotype turned up many times. Germline CDR1 and CDR2: PRHDT and FYEKMQ (reference sequence). Trimming stripped 6 bases from V and 2 bases from J, with 12 bases between. The CDR3 has 14 residues.

The V call is TRBV13, the J call TRBJ2-3; perhaps TRBD1 as D (5 bases). This sample comprised PBMCs from the stem cell graft donor, obtained from the stem cell graft. This receptor was obtained from a human donor who donated a stem cell graft to a child with acute lymphoblastic leukemia. The CDR3 DNA reads TGTGCCAGCAGGGAAGAACAGGTCACAGATACGCAGTATTTT. This translates into CASREEQVTDTQYF.